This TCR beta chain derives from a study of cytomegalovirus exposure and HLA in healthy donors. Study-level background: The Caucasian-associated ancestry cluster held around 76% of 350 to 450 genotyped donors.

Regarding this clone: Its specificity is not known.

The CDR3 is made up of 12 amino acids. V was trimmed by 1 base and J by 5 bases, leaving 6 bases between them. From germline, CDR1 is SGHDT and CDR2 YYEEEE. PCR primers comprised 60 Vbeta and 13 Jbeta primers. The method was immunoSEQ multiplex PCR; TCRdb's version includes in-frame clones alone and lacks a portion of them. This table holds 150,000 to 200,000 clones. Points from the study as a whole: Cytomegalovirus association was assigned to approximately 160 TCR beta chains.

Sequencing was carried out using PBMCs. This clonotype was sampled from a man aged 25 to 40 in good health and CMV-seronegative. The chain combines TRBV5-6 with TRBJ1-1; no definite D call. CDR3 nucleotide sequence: TGTGCCAGCAGCTTGATACGGACTGAAGCTTTCTTT. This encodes CASSLIRTEAFF.